This is a list of T cell receptor beta chains from one sample in a study of cytomegalovirus exposure and HLA in healthy donors. Here immunoSEQ multiplex PCR was the method, and the copy in TCRdb shows in-frame clones only, minus some. The sample consists of roughly 170,000 clones, approximately 81% of them appearing once. Sequenced material: PBMCs. The receptors stem from a male donor in good health and CMV-seronegative. Both conserved end residues are part of each CDR3. The D gene is left open where the match is weak. Size tells how often a clone was seen (once, few, many) or the class of an expanded clone, and some rows leave it out.

v_gene	len	abundance	d_gene	j_gene	CDR3nt	CDR3aa
TRBV12-5	17	.	TRBD1	TRBJ2-3	TGTGCTAGTGGTTTGGGCCCGGGACAGGGTCGCACAGATACGCAGTATTTT	CASGLGPGQGRTDTQYF
TRBV7-6	14	.	TRBD1	TRBJ2-7	TGTGCCAGCAGCACCCGGGACAGCTCCTACGAGCAGTACTTC	CASSTRDSSYEQYF
TRBV7-9	17	.	TRBD2	TRBJ2-3	TGTGCCAGCAGCCCTACCACCTCCGGGAGGTACACAGATACGCAGTATTTT	CASSPTTSGRYTDTQYF
TRBV6-1	14	.	.	TRBJ1-4	TGTGCCAGCAGTGTCTTGTCGGGGGGTGAAAAACTGTTTTTT	CASSVLSGGEKLFF
TRBV30	13	few	.	TRBJ1-2	TGTGCCTGGAGTGTAGGGGGAAGCTATGGCTACACCTTC	CAWSVGGSYGYTF
TRBV6-4	15	.	TRBD1	TRBJ1-6	TGTGCCAGCAGTGACTCGACAGGGGGTAATTCACCCCTCCACTTT	CASSDSTGGNSPLHF
TRBV19	15	.	TRBD1	TRBJ1-1	TGTGCCAGTAGAGCGACAGGGTTTTTAGACACTGAAGCTTTCTTT	CASRATGFLDTEAFF
TRBV2	15	.	TRBD2	TRBJ2-5	TGTGCCAGCAGTGCCCGCACTGGGGGGGGAGAGACCCAGTACTTC	CASSARTGGGETQYF
TRBV19	18	.	TRBD2	TRBJ2-5	TGTGCCAGAAGAGCGGGGGGGCCGTTCGATTGGCCCCAAGAGACCCAGTACTTC	CARRAGGPFDWPQETQYF
TRBV29-1	13	.	.	TRBJ2-3	TGCAGCGTTGGGGGGCCGGGCACAGATACGCAGTATTTT	CSVGGPGTDTQYF
TRBV9	18	.	.	TRBJ2-6	TGTGCCAGCAGCCATAATACAGGGTCTGGGACTGGGGCCAACGTCCTGACTTTC	CASSHNTGSGTGANVLTF
TRBV6-1	14	.	TRBD2	TRBJ2-7	TGTGCCAGCAGTGTCAGCGGGAGCTCCTACGAGCAGTACTTC	CASSVSGSSYEQYF
TRBV6-9	15	.	TRBD1	TRBJ1-2	TGTGCCAGCAGTTATCTCCACAGGGGGCTATATGGCTACACCTTC	CASSYLHRGLYGYTF
TRBV7-8	18	.	TRBD2	TRBJ2-5	TGTGCCAGCAGCCCCCGGGCTAGCGGGGGTGGGGCGCGAGAGACCCAGTACTTC	CASSPRASGGGARETQYF
TRBV5-6	15	.	TRBD1	TRBJ2-7	TGTGCCAGCAGAAAAACAGGGGGCTCTGCCTACGAGCAGTACTTC	CASRKTGGSAYEQYF
TRBV19	14	few	.	TRBJ1-2	TGTGCCAGTAGTACCCGCGGGGGTCCCTATGGCTACACCTTC	CASSTRGGPYGYTF
TRBV11-2	15	once	TRBD1	TRBJ2-7	TGTGCCAGCAGCTCGATCTCCGGACAGGGCTACGAGCAGTACTTC	CASSSISGQGYEQYF
TRBV12-5	13	.	.	TRBJ1-1	TGTGCTAGTGGTTGGGGGGGCAGCCCTGAAGCTTTCTTT	CASGWGGSPEAFF
TRBV19	13	.	.	TRBJ1-4	TGTGCCAGTAGTATATCCACAGCTGAAAAACTGTTTTTT	CASSISTAEKLFF
TRBV6-6	12	.	.	TRBJ2-1	TGTGCCAGCAGTCCCGCGGCGTTTGAGCAGTTCTTC	CASSPAAFEQFF
TRBV6-5	14	.	TRBD1	TRBJ2-7	TGTGCCAGCAGTCTAAGGACAGGGCCCTACGAGCAGTACTTC	CASSLRTGPYEQYF
TRBV2	13	.	.	TRBJ1-2	TGTGCCAGCAGTGTGTCTGGGGCGGCTGGCTACACCTTC	CASSVSGAAGYTF
TRBV2	16	once	TRBD2	TRBJ2-1	TGTGCCAGCAGTGCGTCCAGCGGGGCTACCTACAATGAGCAGTTCTTC	CASSASSGATYNEQFF
TRBV5-1	16	.	TRBD1	TRBJ2-1	TGCGCCAGCAGCTCAAAGCCGGGACAGGGGTACGCTGAGCAGTTCTTC	CASSSKPGQGYAEQFF
TRBV7-9	14	.	.	TRBJ2-1	TGTGCCAGCAGCTTAGAGGGGGGGGCGAGTGAGCAGTTCTTC	CASSLEGGASEQFF
TRBV7-3	13	.	.	TRBJ2-1	TGTGCCAGCAGCCTACCCGGACTAAATGAGCAGTTCTTC	CASSLPGLNEQFF
TRBV12-5	18	.	TRBD1	TRBJ1-6	TGTGCTAGTGCCACCTCCCCACAGGGGTTGGCATATAATTCACCCCTCCACTTT	CASATSPQGLAYNSPLHF
TRBV7-7	16	.	.	TRBJ2-1	TGTGCCAGCTCACAGGGGAGGTTAGTATCCTACAATGAGCAGTTCTTC	CASSQGRLVSYNEQFF
TRBV6-6	13	.	.	TRBJ2-7	TGTGCCAGCAGTTCGGGTCCGAGGAACGAGCAGTACTTC	CASSSGPRNEQYF
TRBV6-5	14	.	.	TRBJ1-3	TGTGCCAGCAGCCGGACAGCCTCTGGAAACACCATATATTTT	CASSRTASGNTIYF
TRBV7-6	18	.	TRBD2	TRBJ2-1	TGTGCCAGCAGCTTATGGACTAGCGGCCTGAGCTCCTACAATGAGCAGTTCTTC	CASSLWTSGLSSYNEQFF
TRBV5-5	13	.	.	TRBJ2-7	TGTGCCAGCAGCTTGAACACTAGAAACGAGCAGTACTTC	CASSLNTRNEQYF
TRBV18	12	.	.	TRBJ1-2	TGTGCCAGCTCCACGGGTCAGGGGCGCTACACCTTC	CASSTGQGRYTF
TRBV12-5	14	few	.	TRBJ1-1	TGTGCTAGTGGTTTGCTCGGAGGACCCGAAAGAGCTTTCTTT	CASGLLGGPERAFF
TRBV5-5	17	.	TRBD2	TRBJ2-5	TGTGCCAGCAGCCTTATTCCGGGACTAGCGGTACAAGAGACCCAGTACTTC	CASSLIPGLAVQETQYF
TRBV15	15	.	.	TRBJ1-5	TGTGCCACCAGCAGAGCCACGGGAACATGGCAGCCCCAGCATTTT	CATSRATGTWQPQHF
TRBV6-5	14	.	TRBD2	TRBJ2-5	TGTGCCAGCAGTTACGGGCGGGGGAAAGAGACCCAGTACTTC	CASSYGRGKETQYF
TRBV7-9	16	.	TRBD1	TRBJ2-7	TGTGCCAGCAGCAATCACCAGGGGGCCGGTTCTTACGAGCAGTACTTC	CASSNHQGAGSYEQYF
TRBV27	14	.	.	TRBJ2-5	TGTGCCAGCAGTTGGAGATCGTACCAAGAGACCCAGTACTTC	CASSWRSYQETQYF
TRBV19	17	.	.	TRBJ2-7	TGTGCCAGTAGTATTGCGACCGGGACAACCTTGGCCTACGAGCAGTACTTC	CASSIATGTTLAYEQYF
TRBV7-6	14	.	TRBD1	TRBJ1-1	TGTGCCAGCACCCAGGGGGGTATGAACACTGAAGCTTTCTTT	CASTQGGMNTEAFF
TRBV6-1	14	.	TRBD2	TRBJ2-1	TGTGCCAGCAGAGTTAGCGGGGAGTACAATGAGCAGTTCTTC	CASRVSGEYNEQFF
TRBV25-1	14	.	TRBD2	TRBJ2-7	TGTGCCAGCAGTGTAGGACTAGCGGGCTACGAGCAGTACTTC	CASSVGLAGYEQYF
TRBV7-2	16	.	TRBD1	TRBJ1-6	TGTGCCAGCAGCCGGCCACAGGGGGGTCGGAATTCACCCCTCCACTTT	CASSRPQGGRNSPLHF